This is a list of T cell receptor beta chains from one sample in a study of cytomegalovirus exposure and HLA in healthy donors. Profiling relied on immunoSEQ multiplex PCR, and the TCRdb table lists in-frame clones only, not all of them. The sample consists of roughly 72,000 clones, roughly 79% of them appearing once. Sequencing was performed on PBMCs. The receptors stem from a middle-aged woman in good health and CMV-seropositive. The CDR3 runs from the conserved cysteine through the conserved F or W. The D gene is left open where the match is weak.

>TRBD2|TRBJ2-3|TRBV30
CAWSARDGRYTDTQYF
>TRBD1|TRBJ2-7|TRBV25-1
CASSDLGTGGVISYEQYF
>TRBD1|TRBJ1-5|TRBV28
CASSGTEKNQPQHF
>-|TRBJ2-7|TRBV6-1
CASSRSFPYEQYF
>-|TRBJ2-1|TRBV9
CASSPRGIGAVNNEQFF
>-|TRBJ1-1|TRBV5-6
CASSPTGQGLNTEAFF
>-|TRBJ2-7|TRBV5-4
CASSLYRGGYEQYF
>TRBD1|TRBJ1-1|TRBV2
CASSGDRVGTEAFF
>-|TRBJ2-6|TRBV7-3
CASSRDTNPLWVSGANVLTF
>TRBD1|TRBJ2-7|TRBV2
CARGTGFNEQYF
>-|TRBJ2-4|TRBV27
CASSQSKLAKNIQYF
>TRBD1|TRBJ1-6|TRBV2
CASKSESGQYNSPLHF
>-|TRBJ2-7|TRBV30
CAYKGNYEQYF
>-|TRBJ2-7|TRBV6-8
CASSYTQGGDRRYEQYF
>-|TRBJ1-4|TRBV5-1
CASSLGSATNEKLFF
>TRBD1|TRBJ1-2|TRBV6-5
CASRIGTGANYGYTF
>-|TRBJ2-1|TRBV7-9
CASSLLSRGYNEQFF
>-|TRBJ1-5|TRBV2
CASTDGTPNQPQHF
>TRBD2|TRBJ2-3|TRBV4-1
CASSQAHSGGAADTQYF
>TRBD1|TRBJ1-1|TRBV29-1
CSVAGQGIFGTEAFF
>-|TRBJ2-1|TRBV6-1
CASSGPTGREANEQFF
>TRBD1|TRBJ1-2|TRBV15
CATSGGQGGGYTF
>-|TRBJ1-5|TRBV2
CASSIGQLSNQPQHF
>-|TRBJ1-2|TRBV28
CASSLPGKGYTF
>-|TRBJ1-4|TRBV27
CASSLLWGGDEKLFF
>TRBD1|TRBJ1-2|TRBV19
CASKTGGDYGYTF
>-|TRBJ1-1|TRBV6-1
CASSQGTEAFF
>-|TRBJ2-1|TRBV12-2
CASRLAPRLAGGGEQFF
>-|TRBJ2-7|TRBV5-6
CASSSYFGVGNEQYF
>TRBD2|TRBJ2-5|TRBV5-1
CASSRTSGTGQETQYF
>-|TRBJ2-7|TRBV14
CASSPGYEQYF
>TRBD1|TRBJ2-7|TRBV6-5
CASSYWTGPSYEQYF
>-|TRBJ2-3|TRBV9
CASSDLAGTQYF
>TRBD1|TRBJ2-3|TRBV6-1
CASSPTGAGTDTQYF
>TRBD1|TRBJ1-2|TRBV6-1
CASRVDRAHYGYTF
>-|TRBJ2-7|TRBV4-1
CASSQEFAVYEQYF
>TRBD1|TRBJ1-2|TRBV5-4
CASSSGTGDGYTF
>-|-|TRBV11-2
CASSSRLMIEQYF
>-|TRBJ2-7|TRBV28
CASRSDDAYEQYF
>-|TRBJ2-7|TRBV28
CASSLGGTLYEQYF
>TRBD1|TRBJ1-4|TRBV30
CASQGADEKLFF
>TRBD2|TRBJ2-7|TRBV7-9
CASSPGGAYEQYF
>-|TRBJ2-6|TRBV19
CASSGQTSGANVLTF
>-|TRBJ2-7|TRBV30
CAHRGGSGEQYF
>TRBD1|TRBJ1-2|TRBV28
CASSLRQGLDYGYTF
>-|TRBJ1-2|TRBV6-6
CASRLLIGESGYTF
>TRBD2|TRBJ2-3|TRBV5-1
CASSLAAGGSDTQYF
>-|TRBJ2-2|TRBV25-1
CASSPPIRRGGTGELFF
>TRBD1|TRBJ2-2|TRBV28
CASRDPGQGNTGELFF
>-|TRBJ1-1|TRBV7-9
CSSSPLLANTEAFF
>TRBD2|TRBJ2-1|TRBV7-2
CASSLVPLGGRGLEQFF
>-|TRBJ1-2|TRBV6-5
CASREQGHLGGYTF
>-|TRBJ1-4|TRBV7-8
CASSQGSGEEKLFF
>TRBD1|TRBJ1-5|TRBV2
CASGPGTALEVGNQPQHF
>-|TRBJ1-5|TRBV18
CASSPQGRLSNQPQHF
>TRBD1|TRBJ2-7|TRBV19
CASSLQGLPYEQYF
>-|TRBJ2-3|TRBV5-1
CASSLASTDTQYF
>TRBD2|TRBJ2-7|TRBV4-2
CASSQDTGGSTQYF
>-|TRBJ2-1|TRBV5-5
CASSLVWTGLTNEQFF
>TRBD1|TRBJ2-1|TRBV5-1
CASSLGGTGGHEQFF